This T cell receptor (beta chain) was identified during a study of T cells in Graves' hyperthyroidism and ophthalmopathy. The CDR3 is 18 residues long. The germline gives CDR1 MDHEN, CDR2 SYDVKM. A few counts support this clonotype. With a much larger clone just one base away, this may be a read error. Authors of the study amplified TCR beta CDR3 regions from RNA transcripts. Initially, a first-round RT-PCR of the TCR CDR3 employed the HTBI primer set. TCRdb reanalysed the multiplex PCR reads using MiXCR and keeps one entry per CDR3 protein. The sample has 360,000 or so distinct CDR3 sequences, approximately 20% seen once.

The clonotype comes from a woman under 30 with Graves' hyperthyroidism. The chain couples TRBV28 to TRBJ2-2, with 12 bases matching TRBD2. The sequenced material came from blood. The CDR3 region is CASSPTLLAGGTTGELCF. The CDR3, as DNA: TGTGCCAGCAGTCCCACCCTACTAGCGGGAGGCACGACCGGGGAGCTGTGTTTT. The full variable domain, rest sourced from reference TRBV28 and TRBJ2-2, is DVKVTQSSRYLVKRTGEKVFLECVQDMDHENMFWYRQDPGLGLRLIYFSYDVKMKEKGDIPEGYSVSREKKERFSLILESASTNQTSMYLCASSPTLLAGGTTGELCFGEGSRLTVL.